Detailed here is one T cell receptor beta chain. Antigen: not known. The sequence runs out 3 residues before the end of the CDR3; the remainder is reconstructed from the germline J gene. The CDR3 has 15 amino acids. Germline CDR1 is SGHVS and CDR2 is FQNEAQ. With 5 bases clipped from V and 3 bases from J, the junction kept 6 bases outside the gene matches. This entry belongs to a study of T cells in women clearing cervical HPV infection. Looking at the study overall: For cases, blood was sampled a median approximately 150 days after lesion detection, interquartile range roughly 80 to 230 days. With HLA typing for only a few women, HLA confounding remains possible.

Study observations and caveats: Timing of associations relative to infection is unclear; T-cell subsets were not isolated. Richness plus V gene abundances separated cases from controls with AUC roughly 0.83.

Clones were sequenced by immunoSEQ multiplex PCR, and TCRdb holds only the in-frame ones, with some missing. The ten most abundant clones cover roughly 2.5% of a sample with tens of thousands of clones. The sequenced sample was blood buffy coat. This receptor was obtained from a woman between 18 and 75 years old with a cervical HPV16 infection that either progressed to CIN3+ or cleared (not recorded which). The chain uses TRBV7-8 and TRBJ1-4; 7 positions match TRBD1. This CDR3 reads CASSERTGPNEKLFF. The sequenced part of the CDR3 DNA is TGTGCCAGCAGCGAGCGGACAGGACCTAATGAAAAA.